This TCR beta chain was captured by sequencing in a study of cytomegalovirus exposure and HLA in healthy donors. Overall study findings and caveats: Researchers counted roughly 150 TCR beta chains as cytomegalovirus-associated.

The table lists this clone with a count of one. The target antigen is unknown. Other DNA variants within this sample encode the same CDR3. Per the germline V gene, CDR1 is SGHRS and CDR2 is YFSETQ. The ends lost 4 bases at V and 1 base at J; junction bases unmatched: 3. This CDR3 is 14 amino acids long. Clones were sequenced by immunoSEQ multiplex PCR, and TCRdb holds only the in-frame ones, with some missing. The sample lists 250,000 to 400,000 clones, roughly 87% occurring once. The V call is TRBV5-1, the J call TRBJ2-7, with 9 bases that match TRBD2. The receptor comes from a man in his thirties or forties in good health and CMV-seronegative. Sample: PBMCs. CDR3 DNA sequence: TGCGCCAGCAGCCTGACTAGCGGTTCCTACGAGCAGTACTTC. Translation: CASSLTSGSYEQYF.